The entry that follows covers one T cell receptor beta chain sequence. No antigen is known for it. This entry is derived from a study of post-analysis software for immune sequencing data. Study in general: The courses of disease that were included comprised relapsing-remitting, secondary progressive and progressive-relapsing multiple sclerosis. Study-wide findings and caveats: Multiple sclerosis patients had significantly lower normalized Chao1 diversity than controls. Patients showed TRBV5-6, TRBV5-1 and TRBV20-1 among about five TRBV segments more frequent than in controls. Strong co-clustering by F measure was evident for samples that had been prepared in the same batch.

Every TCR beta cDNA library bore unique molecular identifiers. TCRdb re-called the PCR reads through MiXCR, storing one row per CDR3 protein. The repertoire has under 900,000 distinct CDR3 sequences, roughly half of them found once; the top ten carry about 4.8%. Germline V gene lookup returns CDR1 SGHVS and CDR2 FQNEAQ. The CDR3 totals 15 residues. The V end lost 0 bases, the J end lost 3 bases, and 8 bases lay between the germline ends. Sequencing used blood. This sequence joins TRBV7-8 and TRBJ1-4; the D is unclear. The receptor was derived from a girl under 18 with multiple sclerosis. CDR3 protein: CASSLARVSNEKLFF. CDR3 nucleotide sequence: TGTGCCAGCAGCTTAGCAAGGGTTTCTAATGAAAAACTGTTTTTT.